These 16 T cell receptor beta chains originate from one sample sequenced in a study of cytomegalovirus exposure and HLA in healthy donors. A multiplex PCR was run with 60 Vbeta primers and 13 Jbeta primers. Clones were read by immunoSEQ multiplex PCR, and TCRdb kept only the in-frame ones, dropping some. Of 100,000 to 150,000 clones listed, roughly 75% are singletons. The sequencing sample was made of PBMCs. The receptors originated from a female donor in good health and CMV-seronegative.

This clone occurred a few times. This sequence joins TRBV5-1 and TRBJ2-7; 13 bases align to TRBD2. CDR1 and CDR2 from the germline V gene are SGHRS and YFSETQ. The CDR3 is 15 residues long. V gave up 0 bases and J gave up 6 bases; unmatched junction bases: 3. CDR3 sequence reads: CASSLATSGGSEQYF. The CDR3 DNA follows: TGCGCCAGCAGCTTGGCGACTAGCGGGGGGAGCGAGCAGTACTTC.

This chain links TRBV11-2 with TRBJ2-5, with TRBD2 matching 8 bases. Germline V gene data show CDR1 as SGHAT and CDR2 as FQNNGV. This CDR3 region has 15 residues. V shed 7 bases, J shed 0 bases, and the junction held 7 bases outside the gene matches. In DNA, the CDR3 is TGTGCCAGCAACGCGGCGGGGGGCTACCAAGAGACCCAGTACTTC. The encoded protein is CASNAAGGYQETQYF.

This clone was counted once. The chain uses TRBV7-3 and TRBJ1-6, with D perhaps matching TRBD1 (5 bases). Trimming took off 0 bases at V and 7 bases at J, with 10 bases between the two ends. This CDR3 is built from 15 residues. Germline CDR1 SGHTA, CDR2 FQGTGA. The CDR3 is CASSLTGRQNSPLHF. DNA of the CDR3: TGTGCCAGCAGCTTAACGGGAAGACAGAATTCACCCCTCCACTTT.

The genes are TRBV2 and TRBJ2-2; possibly TRBD1 for D (7 bases). The germline CDR1 and CDR2 sequences are SNHLY and FYNNEI. V was trimmed by 2 bases and J by 6 bases, leaving 10 bases between them. This CDR3 is built from 14 residues. CDR3 sequence reads: CASSESGGPGELFF. In DNA form, the CDR3 reads TGTGCCAGCAGTGAATCAGGGGGGCCCGGGGAGCTGTTTTTT.

This sequence joins TRBV6-5 and TRBJ2-2; 9 nucleotides match TRBD1. V was pared by 4 bases and J by 4 bases, with 7 bases of the junction left unmatched. This CDR3 region has 16 residues. The germline V gene encodes CDR1 MNHEY and CDR2 SVGAGI. The CDR3 loop reads CASSSTGGIGTGELFF. The CDR3 DNA is TGTGCCAGCAGTTCAACAGGGGGCATAGGCACCGGGGAGCTGTTTTTT.

V usage is TRBV29-1 and J usage is TRBJ2-3; D is perhaps TRBD2 (6 bases). Germline V lookup: CDR1 SQVTM, CDR2 ANQGSEA. Trimming cost V 6 bases and J 5 bases, with 9 bases left between them. The CDR3 extends over 11 amino acids. The CDR3 nucleotides are TGCAGCGTCGGCGGGAAAGATACGCAGTATTTT. Protein: CSVGGKDTQYF.

J is TRBJ1-1 and V is TRBV28; D is perhaps TRBD1 (6 bases). The V end was cut by 2 bases, the J end by 1 base, with 14 bases between. CDR3 size: 16 residues. Germline V CDR1 and CDR2: MDHEN, SYDVKM. CDR3 sequence: CASSLSGRGRNTEAFF. In nucleotides, the CDR3 is TGTGCCAGCAGTTTAAGTGGCAGGGGAAGGAACACTGAAGCTTTCTTT.

V gene TRBV5-1 combines with J gene TRBJ1-4; tentative D call: TRBD1 (6 bases). CDR3 size: 15 residues. In germline, CDR1 is SGHRS, CDR2 YFSETQ. The V gene lost 3 bases and the J gene lost 1 base, with 10 bases spanning the gap. As DNA, the CDR3 is TGCGCCAGCAGCTCTCTGGGACAAACTAATGAAAAACTGTTTTTT. Amino acid sequence: CASSSLGQTNEKLFF.

The chain has TRBV15 and TRBJ1-4, with 7 bases that match TRBD1. V lost 5 bases to trimming and J lost 3 bases; unmatched junction nucleotides: 9. Germline CDR1 is LNHNV and CDR2 is YYDKDF (reference sequence). CDR3 size: 16 residues. The CDR3 DNA reads TGTGCCACCAGCCCTCTCCGGGACAGTCCTAATGAAAAACTGTTTTTT. It specifies CATSPLRDSPNEKLFF.

The chain recombines TRBV5-1 with TRBJ1-4; TRBD1 agrees at 8 bases. Germline CDR1 and CDR2: SGHRS and YFSETQ. J gave up 4 bases and V 4 bases, and 3 bases lay outside the gene matches. This CDR3 has 14 amino acids. In DNA form, the CDR3 reads TGCGCCAGCAGCATAGGACAGGGTAATGAAAAACTGTTTTTT. This gives the protein CASSIGQGNEKLFF.

The rearrangement links TRBV11-2 to TRBJ2-5, with 11 bases that match TRBD2. This CDR3 region has 14 residues. The germline V gene has CDR1 SGHAT and CDR2 FQNNGV. J gave up 5 bases and V 5 bases, and 4 bases lay outside the gene matches. Here the CDR3 DNA reads TGTGCCAGCAGCACCGTAGCGGGGGGGGAGACCCAGTACTTC. This encodes CASSTVAGGETQYF.

The V call is TRBV2, the J call TRBJ2-5, with D possibly being TRBD1 (6 bases). Trimming pared 6 bases from V and 3 bases from J, leaving 20 bases between. CDR1 SNHLY and CDR2 FYNNEI come from the germline V gene. The CDR3 contains 16 residues. The DNA for the CDR3 is TGTGCCAGCAGAACAAACAGGGCTGGAGGAGAAGAGACCCAGTACTTC. Translated: CASRTNRAGGEETQYF.

Regarding this clone: A read error may account for a junction end that differs from germline. The genes are TRBV7-9 and TRBJ1-1, with D unclear. Germline V CDR1 and CDR2: SEHNR, FQNEAQ (reference sequence). The CDR3 runs 10 residues. The CDR3 loop is CSSSSGEAFF. The CDR3 region has the DNA TGTTCCAGCAGCTCGGGTGAAGCTTTCTTT.

A single count supports this clone. The chain is built from TRBV5-1 and TRBJ1-1, with D hard to call. V lost 0 bases, J lost 0 bases, and 12 bases lay in between. From germline, CDR1 is SGHRS and CDR2 YFSETQ. The CDR3 is 16 amino acids. The CDR3, as DNA: TGCGCCAGCAGCTTGGTCGGTCGAGGTATGAACACTGAAGCTTTCTTT. Amino acid sequence: CASSLVGRGMNTEAFF. The full variable domain, its missing parts supplied by reference TRBV5-1 and TRBJ1-1, is KAGVTQTPRYLIKTRGQQVTLSCSPISGHRSVSWYQQTPGQGLQFLFEYFSETQRNKGNFPGRFSGRQFSNSRSEMNVSTLELGDSALYLCASSLVGRGMNTEAFFGQGTRLTVV.

The sample holds a few counts of this clone. V is TRBV7-2 and J is TRBJ1-5; 9 nucleotides line up with TRBD1. The CDR3 loop spans 15 amino acids. Germline values: CDR1 SGHTA, CDR2 FQGNSA. After removal of 4 bases from V and 5 bases from J, the junction contained 6 bases not matched to a gene. The CDR3 sequence is CASSSDRGGYQPQHF. CDR3 sequence (DNA): TGTGCCAGCAGCTCGGACAGGGGTGGTTATCAGCCCCAGCATTTT.

The rearrangement joins TRBV7-2 to TRBJ2-5, with 8 bases identical to TRBD2. The J call could be wrong; TRBJ2-7 is a better fit for the DNA end. Germline V gene sequence: CDR1 SGHTA, CDR2 FQGNSA. The CDR3 loop spans 15 amino acids. CDR3 DNA sequence: TGTGCCAGCAGCCCCCCCGGACTAGCAGGACTCGAGCAGTACTTC. This sequence encodes CASSPPGLAGLEQYF.